The 30 T cell receptor beta chains below come from one sample, sequenced in a study of T cells in women clearing cervical HPV infection. The data were produced by immunoSEQ multiplex PCR, yet TCRdb's version contains in-frame clones alone and is incomplete. Its listing shows 10,000 to 15,000 clones. Sequenced input: blood buffy coat. These TCRs come from a woman aged 18 to 75 with a cervical HPV16 infection that either progressed to CIN3+ or cleared (not recorded which).

A note on this clone: The read comes to an end 3 residues before the CDR3 does, leaving the germline J gene to fill in the end. J is TRBJ2-3 and V is TRBV29-1; TRBD2 matches at 7 bases. Germline V lookup: CDR1 SQVTM, CDR2 ANQGSEA. The CDR3 loop spans 16 amino acids. The DNA read from the CDR3 is TGCAGCGTTGCCACACTAGCGCTATTTAGAGGAGAGACG. It is translated as CSVATLALFRGET. The CDR3 as a whole reads CSVATLALFRGETQYF.

As to this clone: The read terminates 3 residues before the CDR3 end, so the remaining end is supplied by the germline J gene. The V and J genes are TRBV20-1 and TRBJ2-1; D gene uncertain. The CDR3 is 14 amino acids. Germline V gives CDR1 DFQATT, CDR2 SNEGSKA (reference sequence). Trimming pared 0 bases from V and 9 bases from J, leaving 15 bases between. The part of the CDR3 DNA that was read is TGCAGTGCTAGAGATCTTTCTATGAGCCTTGAG. The encoded protein is CSARDLSMSLE. The complete CDR3 sequence is CSARDLSMSLEQFF.

A word on this clone: Sequencing ends 3 residues short of the CDR3 end; the germline J gene provides the rest. The V and J genes are TRBV7-3 and TRBJ2-3; TRBD2 matches 9 bases. The CDR3 consists of 17 residues. The junction had 12 bases not matched to a gene; V was cut back by 5 bases and J by 3 bases. Germline V gives CDR1 SGHTA, CDR2 FQGTGA. CDR3 DNA (partial): TGTGCCAGCAGCCGTTCCGGACTAGCGTCGAGTACAGATACG. It is translated as CASSRSGLASSTDT. From start to end, the CDR3 is CASSRSGLASSTDTQYF.

Details on this clone: The read gets to within 3 residues of the CDR3 end, and the germline J gene fills in the rest. The chain joins TRBV10-3 to TRBJ1-1; no definite D call. The ends were cut back, 4 bases at V and 4 bases at J, with 4 bases in the middle. The CDR3 is 11 residues long. Germline CDR1 is ENHRY and CDR2 is SYGVKD. This chain's CDR3 is CAISGGTEAFF. The DNA read from the CDR3 is TGTGCCATCAGTGGAGGCACTGAA.

As concerns this clone: The CDR3 end falls 3 residues outside the read, so it is completed with the germline J gene. V and J are TRBV6-2 or TRBV6-3 and TRBJ2-7, with TRBD2 matching over 7 bases. Germline V lookup: CDR1 MNHEY, CDR2 SVGEGT. This CDR3 spans 15 amino acids. V shed 4 bases, J shed 4 bases, and the junction held 10 bases outside the gene matches. Partial CDR3 DNA: TGTGCCAGCAGTTTAACCGAGGGGCGGGGGTACGAG. This sequence encodes CASSLTEGRGYE. The whole CDR3 protein is CASSLTEGRGYEQYF.

As for this clone: The junction shows a germline mismatch at one end, possibly a read error. Read sequence stops 3 residues before the CDR3 end, and the germline J gene provides the missing end. Additional DNA sequences in this sample encode the identical CDR3. The chain couples TRBV18 to TRBJ1-3, with D possibly being TRBD1 (5 bases). Germline assignment: CDR1 KGHSH and CDR2 LQKENI. This CDR3 comprises 14 residues. Incomplete CDR3 DNA: TGTGCCAGCTCACCATTTGCCCCCCCGGACACA. This translates into CASSPFAPPDT. The whole CDR3 sequence is CASSPFAPPDTIYF.

As for this clone: The DNA ends 3 residues before the CDR3 does, and the rest of the CDR3 is filled in from the germline J gene. This chain joins TRBV23-1 and TRBJ2-5; D possibly corresponds to TRBD1 (6 bases). TRBV23-1 is flagged as an ORF with uncertain function. The CDR3 is 14 amino acids. V was clipped by 0 bases and J by 3 bases, with 8 bases between them. The CDR3 loop is CASSQSRTEETQYF. The part of the CDR3 DNA that was read is TGCGCCAGCAGTCAATCGCGGACAGAAGAGACC.

With regard to this clone: The read gets to within 3 residues of the CDR3 end, and the germline J gene fills in the rest. The rearrangement uses TRBV7-2 and TRBJ1-2; possible D gene TRBD1, 6 bases. This CDR3 has 12 amino acids. The germline V gene has CDR1 SGHTA and CDR2 FQGNSA. Deletions cut 7 bases from V and 7 bases from J, with 13 bases between. The sequenced part of the CDR3 DNA is TGTGCCAGCACCCAAGGGGGAGGTGGC. This sequence encodes CASTQGGGG. The whole CDR3 sequence reads CASTQGGGGYTF.

This clone is classed as medium-sized by frequency. The part of the CDR3 DNA that was read is TGTGCCAGCAGCTTAGCGGGGACAGGGGGCCCCACTAATGAAAAA. This translates into CASSLAGTGGPTNEK. The full CDR3 protein is CASSLAGTGGPTNEKLFF. J is TRBJ1-4 and V is TRBV7-2; 12 bases align to TRBD1. The sequenced fragment ends 3 residues before the CDR3 boundary, so the rest is inferred from the germline J gene. V dropped 0 bases and J dropped 2; count of bases not matched to a gene: 4. Germline CDR1 is SGHTA and CDR2 is FQGNSA. CDR3 size: 18 residues.

On this clone: The CDR3 end is not reached by the read, which stops 3 residues before it; the germline J gene fills it in. The chain joins TRBV2 to TRBJ1-4; 9 bases map to TRBD1. With V trimmed by 5 bases and J by 5 bases, 6 bases remained unmatched. Per the germline V gene, CDR1 is SNHLY and CDR2 is FYNNEI. The CDR3 totals 15 residues. The sequenced CDR3 bases are TGTGCCAGCAGTCCTTTAGGGACAGGGAATGAAAAA. Its protein is CASSPLGTGNEK. The full CDR3 protein reads CASSPLGTGNEKLFF. The full variable domain, in which reference TRBV2 and TRBJ1-4 provide the parts outside the CDR3, is EPEVTQTPSHQVTQMGQEVILRCVPISNHLYFYWYRQILGQKVEFLVSFYNNEISEKSEIFDDQFSVERPDGSNFTLKIRSTKLEDSAMYFCASSPLGTGNEKLFFGSGTQLSVL.

On this clone: The CDR3 extends 3 residues past the end of the read, so its final part is completed from the germline J gene. V gene TRBV9 combines with J gene TRBJ2-7; 8 bases are a match to TRBD2. Germline lookup yields CDR1 SGDLS and CDR2 YYNGEE. This CDR3 spans 15 amino acids. V was pared by 3 bases and J by 3 bases, with 8 bases of the junction left unmatched. The covered CDR3 bases are TGTGCCAGCAGCGAGGGTAGCGGGGATAACTACGAG. As protein: CASSEGSGDNYE. The CDR3 reads in full as CASSEGSGDNYEQYF.

Comments on this clone: The read ends 3 residues before the CDR3 terminus; that terminus is restored from the germline J gene. This sequence joins TRBV5-1 and TRBJ2-7, with a weak D call TRBD1 (7 bases). The V gene's germline CDR1 is SGHRS and CDR2 YFSETQ. This CDR3 is 15 amino acids long. The V end lost 2 bases, the J end lost 0 bases, and 12 bases lay between the germline ends. The CDR3 region is CASSFRGETSYEQYF. The CDR3 DNA, read in part, is TGCGCCAGCAGCTTCAGGGGGGAGACCTCCTACGAG.

As concerns this clone: With the read ending 3 residues before the CDR3 end, the germline J gene is used to fill in that end. The chain joins TRBV7-3 to TRBJ2-1; D may be TRBD2 (7 bases). The CDR3 runs 14 residues. CDR1 is SGHTA and CDR2 is FQGTGA in the germline V gene. Trimming took 5 bases from V and 2 from J, leaving 10 bases between them. The CDR3 reads CASSDGGPYNEQFF. Partial CDR3 DNA: TGTGCCAGCAGCGACGGGGGGCCCTACAATGAG.

Worth noting for this clone: The read finishes 3 residues shy of the CDR3 end, and the germline J gene is used to complete it. This chain links TRBV19 with TRBJ2-5; TRBD2 aligns across 9 bases. Looked up from germline, CDR1 is LNHDA and CDR2 is SQIVND (reference sequence). The CDR3 is made up of 15 amino acids. V trimming: 3 bases; J trimming: 4 bases; junction bases outside the gene matches: 6. The part of the CDR3 DNA that was read is TGTGCCAGTAGTATTCAGGGACTAGCTGGAGAGACC. This translates into CASSIQGLAGET. In full, the CDR3 reads CASSIQGLAGETQYF.

A note on this clone: The read terminates 3 residues ahead of where the CDR3 ends, so the germline J gene completes it. The chain joins TRBV6-7 to TRBJ2-3; a possible D gene is TRBD1 (5 bases). TRBV6-7 is sorted into the ORF group, with uncertain function. The length of the CDR3 is 12 residues. CDR3 sequence: CASSYWTKPQYF. The sequenced CDR3 bases are TGTGCCAGCAGTTACTGGACAAAGCCG.

For this clone: The CDR3 goes on 3 residues after the read ends, and that part is filled in from the germline J gene. This rearrangement joins TRBV20-1 to TRBJ1-1, with D unclear. This CDR3 contains 18 residues. Germline values: CDR1 DFQATT, CDR2 SNEGSKA (reference sequence). V lost 2 bases, J lost 1 base, and 23 bases lay in between. CDR3 residues: CSARPLTDQVYRNTEAFF. CDR3 bases read: TGCAGTGCTAGACCGTTGACCGATCAGGTTTATAGGAACACTGAA.

On this clone itself: The read gets to within 3 residues of the CDR3 end, and the germline J gene fills in the rest. The V and J genes are TRBV5-6 and TRBJ2-3, with a tentative D call TRBD1 (5 bases). Germline assignment: CDR1 SGHDT and CDR2 YYEEEE. The CDR3 consists of 11 residues. CDR3: CASSKGVAQYF. Incomplete CDR3 DNA: TGTGCCAGCAGCAAAGGGGTTGCG.

This CDR3 is CASSLDRDNEQFF. CDR3 DNA, as far as it was read: TGCGCCAGCAGCTTGGACAGGGACAATGAG. The J gene is TRBJ2-1, the V gene TRBV5-1, with a weak D call TRBD1 (6 bases). The DNA ends 3 residues before the CDR3 does, and the rest of the CDR3 is filled in from the germline J gene. Trimming removed 0 bases from V and 5 bases from J, with 6 bases in between. CDR3 length: 13 amino acids. The V gene's germline CDR1 is SGHRS and CDR2 YFSETQ.

On this clone: The CDR3 end is not reached by the read, which stops 3 residues before it; the germline J gene fills it in. Within the sample, other DNA sequences also encode this same CDR3. This sequence joins TRBV7-2 and TRBJ2-7; TRBD2 matches 12 bases. The CDR3 sequence is 14 residues long. V was pared by 5 bases and J by 2 bases, with 1 base of the junction left unmatched. Germline V gene sequence: CDR1 SGHTA, CDR2 FQGNSA. The chain's CDR3 is CASSRLAGAYEQYF. The covered CDR3 bases are TGTGCCAGCAGCAGACTAGCGGGGGCCTACGAG.

To note about this clone: The CDR3 goes on 3 residues after the read ends, and that part is filled in from the germline J gene. Other nucleotide sequences from this sample produce the same CDR3. This sequence joins TRBV6-1 and TRBJ2-3; 8 bases are shared with TRBD1. There are 15 residues in the CDR3. With V trimmed by 4 bases and J by 4 bases, 7 bases remained unmatched. Germline assignment: CDR1 MNHNS and CDR2 SASEGT. CDR3 bases read: TGTGCCAGCAGTGTTCAGGGGGCTGTGTCAGATACG. Its translation is CASSVQGAVSDT. The full CDR3 reads CASSVQGAVSDTQYF.

To note about this clone: Read coverage stops 3 residues before the CDR3 terminus; the germline J gene supplies the remainder. The chain joins TRBV5-1 to TRBJ2-5; 7 bases match TRBD2. V lost 1 base to trimming and J lost 1 base; unmatched junction nucleotides: 7. The CDR3 runs 16 residues. Germline values: CDR1 SGHRS, CDR2 YFSETQ. CDR3 bases read: TGCGCCAGCAGCTTGAACCGGGGAGGGCCCCAAGAGACC. Translation gives CASSLNRGGPQET. The full-length CDR3 reads as CASSLNRGGPQETQYF.

For this clone: Read data end 3 residues before the CDR3 end; the end is taken from the germline J gene. This rearrangement joins TRBV30 to TRBJ2-7; TRBD1 is a possible D gene (5 bases). V was shortened by 3 bases and J by 5 bases, with 11 bases between the two germline ends. This CDR3 is 12 amino acids long. Germline CDR1 reads GTSNPN; CDR2 reads SVGIG (reference sequence). The covered CDR3 bases are TGTGCCTGGAGCCGTCAGGGTAACGAG. Translation: CAWSRQGNE. The complete CDR3 protein is CAWSRQGNEQYF.

About this clone itself: The read ends 3 residues early relative to the CDR3; the germline J gene fills the gap. J is TRBJ2-3 and V is TRBV12-3 or TRBV12-4, with 13 bases matching TRBD2. V lost 6 bases to trimming and J lost 2 bases; unmatched junction nucleotides: 2. The CDR3 totals 15 residues. The CDR3 bases that were read are TGTGCCAGCAGACTAGCGGGGGGGGCCACAGATACG. Translated, it gives CASRLAGGATDT. In full, the CDR3 is CASRLAGGATDTQYF.

In regard to this clone: The read ends 3 residues shy of where the CDR3 ends; the end is completed using the germline J gene. J is TRBJ2-3 and V is TRBV7-9, with TRBD2 matching over 8 bases. The germline V gene has CDR1 SEHNR and CDR2 FQNEAQ (reference sequence). Trimming removed 7 bases from V and 2 bases from J; junction bases left unmatched: 8. The CDR3 loop spans 15 amino acids. CDR3 residues: CASTPLAGSTDTQYF. CDR3 DNA (partial): TGTGCCAGCACCCCTTTAGCGGGGTCCACAGATACG.

As regards this clone: The read ends 3 residues early relative to the CDR3; the germline J gene fills the gap. The chain joins TRBV5-4 to TRBJ2-2; D perhaps matches TRBD1 (6 bases). Germline V gene sequence: CDR1 SGHNT, CDR2 YYREEE (reference sequence). This CDR3 has 15 amino acids. The CDR3 sequence is CASSLDRANNEKLFF. The DNA read from the CDR3 is TGTGCCAGCAGCTTGGACAGGGCTAATAATGAAAAG.

Concerning this clone: Compared with germline, one end of the junction differs, possibly owing to a read error. The read finishes 3 residues shy of the CDR3 end, and the germline J gene is used to complete it. This sample also contains other DNA sequences that code for the same CDR3. The rearrangement uses TRBV19 and TRBJ1-3; D not resolved. CDR1 LNHDA and CDR2 SQIVND come from the germline V gene (reference sequence). The CDR3 is 16 residues long. The CDR3 loop is CASTPVGRISGNTIYF. The sequenced part of the CDR3 DNA is TGTGCCAGTACCCCAGTGGGCCGGATCTCTGGAAACACT.

Comment on this clone: From the germline J gene comes the end of the CDR3, since the read stops 3 residues before it. The chain links TRBV5-1 to TRBJ1-5; D remains unclear. Germline values: CDR1 SGHRS, CDR2 YFSETQ. With 2 bases removed from V and 5 bases from J, the gap between germline ends came to 8 bases. CDR3 size: 13 residues. CDR3 bases read: TGCGCCAGCAGCTTCACAGTAGATCAGCCC. It yields the protein CASSFTVDQP. The full CDR3 protein is CASSFTVDQPQHF.

As concerns this clone: The read terminates 3 residues ahead of where the CDR3 ends, so the germline J gene completes it. The chain carries TRBV7-9 and TRBJ2-4; unclear D gene. Germline CDR1 reads SEHNR; CDR2 reads FQNEAQ (reference sequence). CDR3 size: 14 residues. CDR3 DNA, as far as it was read: TGTGCCAGCAGCTTAGTTTCGAAGAACTATGGT. Its translation is CASSLVSKNYG. The CDR3 reads in full as CASSLVSKNYGQYF.

With respect to this clone: The read comes to an end 3 residues before the CDR3 does, leaving the germline J gene to fill in the end. The rearrangement links TRBV19 to TRBJ2-2; TRBD1 is a possible D gene (6 bases). The germline V gene encodes CDR1 LNHDA and CDR2 SQIVND (reference sequence). CDR3 size: 13 residues. The covered CDR3 bases are TGTGCCAGTAGAAGGACAGCGAATGAAAAG. This encodes CASRRTANEK. In full, the CDR3 reads CASRRTANEKLFF.

CDR3 in amino acids: CASSLASTSGGPPYDYTF. CDR3 bases read: TGTGCCAGCAGCTTAGCGTCGACTAGCGGGGGACCTCCCTACGAC. This sequence joins TRBV7-2 and TRBJ1-2; D is perhaps TRBD1 (5 bases). The read stops 3 residues short of the end of the CDR3; the missing end is completed from the germline J gene. The CDR3 runs to 18 residues. CDR1 is SGHTA, CDR2 FQGNSA, per germline.